Listed below are T cell receptor beta chains from one sample, sequenced in a study of shared clonotypes between healthy human individuals. The data were produced by immunoSEQ multiplex PCR, yet TCRdb's version contains in-frame clones alone and is incomplete. The table lists approximately 1,500,000 clones, roughly 98% of them singletons. Material for sequencing was naive CD4+ T cells sorted from blood. The receptors shown here come from a man under 40 in good health. The CDR3 runs from the conserved cysteine through the conserved F or W. A D gene is named only where the DNA matches it firmly. Rows give clone size only sometimes, using once, few, many, or a class for an expanded clone.

CDR3 DNA: TGTGCCAGCTCACCACCGGCTATACAGGGGGCGACGAGCACAGATACGCAGTATTTT
CDR3 protein: CASSPPAIQGATSTDTQYF
D gene: TRBD1
clone size: NA
V gene: TRBV18
J gene: TRBJ2-3

CDR3 DNA: TGTGCCAGCAGCCAGATCGTGGGGGGAAGTTACGAGCAGTACTTC
CDR3 protein: CASSQIVGGSYEQYF
D gene: NA
clone size: NA
V gene: TRBV11-2
J gene: TRBJ2-7

CDR3 DNA: TGTGCCAGCACAGGGGGCGGTTACGAGCAGTACTTC
CDR3 protein: CASTGGGYEQYF
D gene: TRBD1
clone size: NA
V gene: TRBV2
J gene: TRBJ2-7

CDR3 DNA: TGTGCCAGCAGTGAACCAAACCGATACAATGAGCAGTTCTTC
CDR3 protein: CASSEPNRYNEQFF
D gene: NA
clone size: NA
V gene: TRBV25-1
J gene: TRBJ2-1

CDR3 DNA: TGTGCCAGCAGTTTATACCGGACTACCCGAACCGGGGAGCTGTTTTTT
CDR3 protein: CASSLYRTTRTGELFF
D gene: NA
clone size: once
V gene: TRBV27
J gene: TRBJ2-2

CDR3 DNA: TGTGCCAGCAGCTTAGACCCTCCAGCGTACACAGATACGCAGTATTTT
CDR3 protein: CASSLDPPAYTDTQYF
D gene: NA
clone size: NA
V gene: TRBV7-2
J gene: TRBJ2-3

CDR3 DNA: TGCGCCAGCAGCCCCCGAAGGGGAGGAACAAAACTGTTTTTT
CDR3 protein: CASSPRRGGTKLFF
D gene: NA
clone size: NA
V gene: TRBV4-1
J gene: TRBJ1-4

CDR3 DNA: TGTGCCAGCAGCCAGAAGGGGGGACTAGTGAATGAGCAGTTCTTC
CDR3 protein: CASSQKGGLVNEQFF
D gene: TRBD2
clone size: NA
V gene: TRBV14
J gene: TRBJ2-1

CDR3 DNA: TGTGCCAGCAGCTTAGATCGGCCTAGCCCCACCGGGGAGCTGTTTTTT
CDR3 protein: CASSLDRPSPTGELFF
D gene: NA
clone size: NA
V gene: TRBV7-8
J gene: TRBJ2-2

CDR3 DNA: TGTGCCAGCAGCTTGACAGGGGGGGCTCCCGGAGAGACCCAGTACTTC
CDR3 protein: CASSLTGGAPGETQYF
D gene: NA
clone size: NA
V gene: TRBV5-4
J gene: TRBJ2-5

CDR3 DNA: TGTGCCAGCAGCGTAGACCTTCTAACCGGGGAGCTGTTTTTT
CDR3 protein: CASSVDLLTGELFF
D gene: NA
clone size: NA
V gene: TRBV9
J gene: TRBJ2-2

CDR3 DNA: TGTGCCAGCAGGGACCGATCGGGCAATCAGCCCCAGCATTTT
CDR3 protein: CASRDRSGNQPQHF
D gene: NA
clone size: NA
V gene: TRBV28
J gene: TRBJ1-5

CDR3 DNA: TGCGCCAGCAGTCCGGACTTCTCATCGCAGTTCTTC
CDR3 protein: CASSPDFSSQFF
D gene: NA
clone size: NA
V gene: TRBV10-1
J gene: TRBJ2-1

CDR3 DNA: TGCGCCAGCAGCCTTTGGGAAGGGACCTACGCGCAGTACTTC
CDR3 protein: CASSLWEGTYAQYF
D gene: NA
clone size: NA
V gene: TRBV5-1
J gene: TRBJ2-7

CDR3 DNA: TGCAGCGTCACAGGGGGTAATGAAAAACTGTTTTTT
CDR3 protein: CSVTGGNEKLFF
D gene: TRBD1
clone size: many
V gene: TRBV29-1
J gene: TRBJ1-4

CDR3 DNA: TGTGCCAGCAGCGGAAATCCCGCACCAGCCGAGCAGTTCTTC
CDR3 protein: CASSGNPAPAEQFF
D gene: NA
clone size: NA
V gene: TRBV9
J gene: TRBJ2-1

CDR3 DNA: TGTGCCAGCAGTCTTGGTCCCGGGACTAGCGGGAGGGCCTACGAGCAGTACTTC
CDR3 protein: CASSLGPGTSGRAYEQYF
D gene: TRBD2
clone size: NA
V gene: TRBV27
J gene: TRBJ2-7

CDR3 DNA: TGTGCCAGCACCGGACTAGCGGGAGCTTTCGGGGAGCTGTTTTTT
CDR3 protein: CASTGLAGAFGELFF
D gene: TRBD2
clone size: NA
V gene: TRBV6-1
J gene: TRBJ2-2

CDR3 DNA: TGCGCCAGCAGCTCACTAGCGGGAGCGGGGACGGAGACCCAGTACTTC
CDR3 protein: CASSSLAGAGTETQYF
D gene: TRBD2
clone size: NA
V gene: TRBV5-1
J gene: TRBJ2-5

CDR3 DNA: TGTGCCGCAACGGGCGGGAGATCCTACGAGCAGTACTTC
CDR3 protein: CAATGGRSYEQYF
D gene: TRBD2
clone size: NA
V gene: TRBV28
J gene: TRBJ2-7

CDR3 DNA: TGTGCCAGCAGCTTGATGGGAGGGGGCGCTGGTGCCTACGAGCAGTACTTC
CDR3 protein: CASSLMGGGAGAYEQYF
D gene: NA
clone size: NA
V gene: TRBV5-8
J gene: TRBJ2-7

CDR3 DNA: TGTGCCAGTAGTATCGTAGCGGGAGGTGTCTACGAGCAGTACTTC
CDR3 protein: CASSIVAGGVYEQYF
D gene: TRBD2
clone size: NA
V gene: TRBV19
J gene: TRBJ2-7

CDR3 DNA: TGTGCCAGCAGCGCGGGACAGGGAAGGGAAAAACTGTTTTTT
CDR3 protein: CASSAGQGREKLFF
D gene: TRBD1
clone size: NA
V gene: TRBV9
J gene: TRBJ1-4

CDR3 DNA: TGTGCCAGCTCACCGAAGACTAGCGGGCGGTTAAGAACCGGGGAGCTGTTTTTT
CDR3 protein: CASSPKTSGRLRTGELFF
D gene: TRBD2
clone size: NA
V gene: TRBV18
J gene: TRBJ2-2

CDR3 DNA: TGTGCCAGCAGCGTAGACCCCCCAGGGGCGAACACCGGGGAGCTGTTTTTT
CDR3 protein: CASSVDPPGANTGELFF
D gene: NA
clone size: NA
V gene: TRBV9
J gene: TRBJ2-2

CDR3 DNA: TGTGCCAGCAGTTTATATGGCGGGAGTCCGACAGATACGCAGTATTTT
CDR3 protein: CASSLYGGSPTDTQYF
D gene: TRBD2
clone size: NA
V gene: TRBV27
J gene: TRBJ2-3

CDR3 DNA: TGTGCCAGCAGCGCAGGCGGGAGTTTCCCCTACAATGAGCAGTTCTTC
CDR3 protein: CASSAGGSFPYNEQFF
D gene: TRBD2
clone size: NA
V gene: TRBV9
J gene: TRBJ2-1

CDR3 DNA: TGCGCCAGCAGTCCTCGGACTAGCGGGCCCTACGAGCAGTACTTC
CDR3 protein: CASSPRTSGPYEQYF
D gene: TRBD2
clone size: NA
V gene: TRBV5-1
J gene: TRBJ2-7

CDR3 DNA: TGTGCCAGCAAACTAGACGTAGGTGGCTACACCTTC
CDR3 protein: CASKLDVGGYTF
D gene: NA
clone size: once
V gene: TRBV6-1
J gene: TRBJ1-2

CDR3 DNA: TGTGCCAGCAGTCTACAGGTTGCCTACGAGCAGTACTTC
CDR3 protein: CASSLQVAYEQYF
D gene: NA
clone size: NA
V gene: TRBV28
J gene: TRBJ2-7

CDR3 DNA: TGTGCCAGCAGCCAAGGTGGGACAGTCAATCAGCCCCAGCATTTT
CDR3 protein: CASSQGGTVNQPQHF
D gene: TRBD1
clone size: NA
V gene: TRBV4-2
J gene: TRBJ1-5

CDR3 DNA: TGTGCCAGCAGCTTAGAGTGGGACCCACAAGGGGCCCAGTACTTC
CDR3 protein: CASSLEWDPQGAQYF
D gene: NA
clone size: NA
V gene: TRBV11-2
J gene: TRBJ2-5

CDR3 DNA: TGTGCCAGCAGCCACGGGCTAGCGGGAGGGGGCGCGGATACGCAGTATTTT
CDR3 protein: CASSHGLAGGGADTQYF
D gene: TRBD2
clone size: NA
V gene: TRBV5-4
J gene: TRBJ2-3

CDR3 DNA: TGTGCCAGCTCACTCCTCGACAGGGTCCAGCCCCAGCATTTT
CDR3 protein: CASSLLDRVQPQHF
D gene: TRBD1
clone size: NA
V gene: TRBV18
J gene: TRBJ1-5

CDR3 DNA: TGTGCCTGGAGAAGAGGGGGCGGAGGTGAAAAACTGTTTTTT
CDR3 protein: CAWRRGGGGEKLFF
D gene: TRBD1
clone size: NA
V gene: TRBV30
J gene: TRBJ1-4

CDR3 DNA: TGCGCCAGCAGTGAATTTCGGGGGGACTACGAGCAGTACTTC
CDR3 protein: CASSEFRGDYEQYF
D gene: TRBD2
clone size: NA
V gene: TRBV10-1
J gene: TRBJ2-7

CDR3 DNA: TGTGCCAGCAGCGCAGGCCTGATTTGGACTACCAATGAGCAGTTCTTC
CDR3 protein: CASSAGLIWTTNEQFF
D gene: NA
clone size: NA
V gene: TRBV9
J gene: TRBJ2-1

CDR3 DNA: TGCGCCAGCAGCCAAGCCCCGACAGGGCAGGGAGCCAGCACTGAAGCTTTCTTT
CDR3 protein: CASSQAPTGQGASTEAFF
D gene: TRBD1
clone size: NA
V gene: TRBV4-1
J gene: TRBJ1-1

CDR3 DNA: TGTGCCAGTATTTCTGTCGGACCAACCGGGGAGCTGTTTTTT
CDR3 protein: CASISVGPTGELFF
D gene: NA
clone size: NA
V gene: TRBV19
J gene: TRBJ2-2

CDR3 DNA: TGTGCCAGCAGTGGTAGTAGCGGGAACACCGGGGAGCTGTTTTTT
CDR3 protein: CASSGSSGNTGELFF
D gene: NA
clone size: NA
V gene: TRBV6-1
J gene: TRBJ2-2

CDR3 DNA: TGTGCCAGCAGCCTCGGACATCCCAGGGGTAACTATGGCTACACCTTC
CDR3 protein: CASSLGHPRGNYGYTF
D gene: NA
clone size: NA
V gene: TRBV5-4
J gene: TRBJ1-2

CDR3 DNA: TGTGCCAGCAGCTTGGAACGGGGCGGAGGGACCCAGTACTTC
CDR3 protein: CASSLERGGGTQYF
D gene: NA
clone size: NA
V gene: TRBV5-8
J gene: TRBJ2-5